The T cell receptor beta chain described here comes from a study of T-cell reconstitution after alpha-beta-depleted transplantation in children. Germline loops: CDR1 SGHRS, CDR2 YFSETQ. The junction had 11 bases not matched to a gene; V was cut back by 2 bases and J by 5 bases. This CDR3 is built from 16 residues. Comments on this clonotype: The antigen remains unidentified.

Unique molecular identifiers were incorporated when the TCRbeta library was constructed. From the PCR reads, TCRdb called clonotypes with MiXCR, one entry per CDR3 protein. The sample lists about 300,000 distinct CDR3 sequences; 10% were seen once. Study observations and caveats: Some patients showed high day-60 TCRbeta diversity, which derived from surviving recipient T cells and thymic progenitors. Diversity and T-cell counts at one year after transplant derived mostly from new T cells. Two months or so post-transplant, alpha-beta T cells reportedly derived from several hundred expanded graft clones.

This rearrangement joins TRBV5-1 to TRBJ2-7; 9 bases match TRBD1. The sequence derives from a boy in the first two years of life with acute myeloid leukemia, due to receive a stem cell transplant. Material: PBMCs, obtained before TCRalphabeta/CD19-depleted stem cell transplant. CDR3 DNA: TGCGCCAGCAGCTTACTCACCGGGACAGGGAAGCACGAGCAGTACTTC. Encoded protein: CASSLLTGTGKHEQYF.